A selection of T cell receptor beta chains follows, all from one sample in a study of PD-1 blockade in classical Hodgkin lymphoma. Assay used: immunoSEQ multiplex PCR; TCRdb lists only in-frame clones, some missing. The sample includes approximately 23,000 clones, 90% to 95% seen only once; the top ten take 0.4% to 0.5%. The sample taken for sequencing was CD4+ T cells from blood. All receptors derive from a human donor with classical Hodgkin lymphoma. Each CDR3 is given with its conserved first and last residue. A D gene is named only where the DNA matches it firmly. Not every row has a clone size; where given, it reads once, few, many or a size class.

>few|TRBJ1-1|-|TRBV7-9
TGTGCCAGCACCCTTCTCGCGAGTACTGAAGCTTTCTTT
CASTLLASTEAFF
>-|TRBJ1-3|-|TRBV30
TGTTCAATCCGACCGCCAGGGGCAGGAAACACCATATATTTT
CSIRPPGAGNTIYF
>few|TRBJ1-6|-|TRBV18
TGTGCCAGCTCACCAGGGAATAATTCACCCCTCCACTTT
CASSPGNNSPLHF
>few|TRBJ2-2|-|TRBV28
TGTGCCAGCAGTTTAGGGTTCTTTAACACCGGGGAGCTGTTTTTT
CASSLGFFNTGELFF
>-|TRBJ2-3|-|TRBV5-1
TGCGCCAGCAGCTTGACTAGCCCGAGCACAGATACGCAGTATTTT
CASSLTSPSTDTQYF
>-|TRBJ1-1|-|TRBV5-1
TGCGCCAGCAGCCCCGGACTGTTGAACACTGAAGCTTTCTTT
CASSPGLLNTEAFF
>-|TRBJ2-7|-|TRBV19
TGTGCCAGTAGTCCAGGACAGCCTCCCTACGAGCAGTACTTC
CASSPGQPPYEQYF
>-|TRBJ1-1|-|TRBV5-1
TGCGCCAGCAGCTCCGGGTGGGACTCCGAGAACACTGAAGCTTTCTTT
CASSSGWDSENTEAFF
>few|TRBJ1-1|TRBD1|TRBV29-1
TGCAGCGTTGAAGGGCCAGGGACAGGGGACGCTGAAGCTTTCTTT
CSVEGPGTGDAEAFF
>-|TRBJ2-1|TRBD2|TRBV7-8
TGTGCCAGCAGTAGGCGGGGAGGGGTAGCGGGAGGGCAAGCCTCCTACAATGAGCAGTTCTTC
CASSRRGGVAGGQASYNEQFF
>-|TRBJ1-1|-|TRBV11-2
TGTGCCAGCAGCTTCGGGAGGGCTGAAGCTTTCTTT
CASSFGRAEAFF
>-|TRBJ2-1|TRBD2|TRBV10-2
TGCGCCAGCAGTTATCTAGCGGGTGGGCGAGGTGAGCAGTTCTTC
CASSYLAGGRGEQFF
>-|TRBJ1-1|TRBD1|TRBV2
TGTGCCAGCAGTCGACAGGGGGCCACTGAAGCTTTCTTT
CASSRQGATEAFF
>few|TRBJ2-2|-|TRBV11-2
TGTGCCAGCAGCTTAGGCGCGGACACCGGGGAGCTGTTTTTT
CASSLGADTGELFF
>-|TRBJ1-3|-|TRBV6-5
TGTGCCAGCTCGAGGGGTTCGTCTGGAAACACCATATATTTT
CASSRGSSGNTIYF
>-|TRBJ1-2|-|TRBV21-1
TGTGCCAGCAGGCCGAGGCGGGACAAGTTGAATGGCTACACCTTC
CASRPRRDKLNGYTF
>-|TRBJ1-3|TRBD1|TRBV23-1
TGCGCCAGCAGCCCGGGGACAGGGGCGGCTGGAAACACCATATATTTT
CASSPGTGAAGNTIYF
>few|TRBJ1-2|-|TRBV6-4
TGTGCCAGCTCAAGGGGGGGGCGCGGTGGCTACACCTTC
CASSRGGRGGYTF
>-|TRBJ1-1|-|TRBV7-2
TGTGCCAGCAGCTTAGGCGGGGGGAACACTGAAGCTTTCTTT
CASSLGGGNTEAFF
>-|TRBJ1-1|-|TRBV19
TGTGCCAGTAGTTTCCCCATCCGGGGGGTAGGTATCACTGAAGCTTTCTTT
CASSFPIRGVGITEAFF
>-|TRBJ2-7|-|TRBV5-4
TGTGCCAGCAGCTTGTTCTCCGCTAGCTACGAGCAGTACTTC
CASSLFSASYEQYF
>-|TRBJ2-2|-|TRBV18
TGTGCCAGCTCACCACCGACTAGAACCGGGGAGCTGTTTTTT
CASSPPTRTGELFF
>-|TRBJ1-2|TRBD1|TRBV29-1
TGCAGCGTTGATCGACAGGGGGCTGGCTATGGCTACACCTTC
CSVDRQGAGYGYTF
>once|TRBJ2-2|-|TRBV4-3
TGCGCCAGCAGCCAACACCCCAGGGGCAGGCCGAACACCGGGGAGCTGTTTTTT
CASSQHPRGRPNTGELFF
>-|TRBJ1-6|TRBD1|TRBV28
TGTGCCAGCCGTTTGGGACAGGGGAATTCACCCCTCCACTTT
CASRLGQGNSPLHF
>once|TRBJ2-7|TRBD2|TRBV27
TGTGCCAGCATCGGGCTTGGGAGCGGGAGGGCGGGGCAGTACTTC
CASIGLGSGRAGQYF
>-|TRBJ1-6|-|TRBV30
TGTGCCTGGACACATCTGGGAGGTTCACCCCTCCACTTT
CAWTHLGGSPLHF
>-|TRBJ1-1|-|TRBV6-6
TGTGCCAGCAGTCGTTTTACGCTCCGATTGCGCACTGAAGCTTTCTTT
CASSRFTLRLRTEAFF
>-|TRBJ2-3|TRBD2|TRBV12-5
TGTGCTAGTGGATATTCCTTGACTAGCGGGGGGCGCACAGATACGCAGTATTTT
CASGYSLTSGGRTDTQYF
>-|TRBJ2-6|-|TRBV19
TGTGCCACCGGACGAGTCTCTGGGGCCAACGTCCTGACTTTC
CATGRVSGANVLTF
>-|TRBJ2-3|TRBD2|TRBV5-6
TGTGCCAGCAGCCGAGGACTAGCGGTAGTAAATACGCAGTATTTT
CASSRGLAVVNTQYF
>-|TRBJ2-2|TRBD1|TRBV4-3
TGCGCCAGCAGCCAGCCGGGACAGGGGGTCGCCGGGGAGCTGTTTTTT
CASSQPGQGVAGELFF
>-|TRBJ2-5|-|TRBV28
TGTGCCAGCAGTTACGTGGGGTGGGAGACCCAGTACTTC
CASSYVGWETQYF
>-|TRBJ1-2|-|TRBV4-1
TGCGCCAGCAGCCAGGTTCAAGACGTTAATGGCTACACCTTC
CASSQVQDVNGYTF
>-|TRBJ2-2|TRBD2|TRBV28
TGTGCCAGCAGCCTTATATCAGCGGGAGCCACCGGGGAGCTGTTTTTT
CASSLISAGATGELFF
>-|TRBJ2-3|-|TRBV18
TGTGCCAGCTCACCACGGGTCTGGTGGCAGATCACAGATACGCAGTATTTT
CASSPRVWWQITDTQYF